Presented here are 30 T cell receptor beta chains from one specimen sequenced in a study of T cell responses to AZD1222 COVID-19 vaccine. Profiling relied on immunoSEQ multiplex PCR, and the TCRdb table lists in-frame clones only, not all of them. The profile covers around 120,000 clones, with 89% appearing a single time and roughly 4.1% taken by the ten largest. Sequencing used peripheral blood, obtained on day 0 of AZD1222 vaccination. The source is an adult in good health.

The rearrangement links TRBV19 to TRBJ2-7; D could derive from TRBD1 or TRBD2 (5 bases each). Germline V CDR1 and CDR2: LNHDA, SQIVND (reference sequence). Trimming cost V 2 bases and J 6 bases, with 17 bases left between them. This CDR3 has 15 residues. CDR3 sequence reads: CASSIMLGESSEQYF. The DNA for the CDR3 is TGTGCCAGTAGTATAATGTTGGGGGAATCGAGCGAGCAGTACTTC.

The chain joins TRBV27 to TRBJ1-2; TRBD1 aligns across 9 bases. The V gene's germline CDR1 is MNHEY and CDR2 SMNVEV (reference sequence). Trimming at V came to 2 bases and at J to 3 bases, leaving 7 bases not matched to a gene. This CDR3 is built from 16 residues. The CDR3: CASSLGGQGSHYGYTF. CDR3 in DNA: TGTGCCAGCAGTTTAGGGGGACAGGGTTCCCACTATGGCTACACCTTC.

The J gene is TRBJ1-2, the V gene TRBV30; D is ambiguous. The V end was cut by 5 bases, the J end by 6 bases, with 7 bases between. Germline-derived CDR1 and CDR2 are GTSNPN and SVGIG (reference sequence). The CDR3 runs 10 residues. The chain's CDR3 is CAWGSNGYTF. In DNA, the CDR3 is TGTGCCTGGGGCTCTAATGGCTACACCTTC. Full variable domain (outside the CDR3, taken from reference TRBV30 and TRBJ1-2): SQTIHQWPATLVQPVGSPLSLECTVEGTSNPNLYWYRQAAGRGLQLLFYSVGIGQISSEVPQNLSASRPQDRQFILSSKKLLLSDSGFYLCAWGSNGYTFGSGTRLTVV.

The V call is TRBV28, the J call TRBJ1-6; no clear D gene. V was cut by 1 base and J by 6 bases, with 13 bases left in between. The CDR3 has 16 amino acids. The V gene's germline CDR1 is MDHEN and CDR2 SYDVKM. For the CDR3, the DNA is TGTGCCAGCAGTTTATTAGTTCCAAAGGGTAATTCACCCCTCCACTTT. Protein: CASSLLVPKGNSPLHF.

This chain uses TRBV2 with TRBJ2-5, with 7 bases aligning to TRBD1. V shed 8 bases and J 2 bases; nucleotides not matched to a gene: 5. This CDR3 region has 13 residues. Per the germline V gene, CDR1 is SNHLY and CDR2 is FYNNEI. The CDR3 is CASQGQPQETQYF. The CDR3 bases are TGTGCCAGCCAGGGACAGCCACAAGAGACCCAGTACTTC.

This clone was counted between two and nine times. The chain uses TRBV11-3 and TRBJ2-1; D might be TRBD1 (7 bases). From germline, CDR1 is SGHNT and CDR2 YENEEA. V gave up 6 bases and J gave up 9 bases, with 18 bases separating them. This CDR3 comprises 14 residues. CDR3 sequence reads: CASSRRGESGEQFF. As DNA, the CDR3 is TGTGCCAGCAGTCGCAGGGGGGAATCCGGTGAGCAGTTCTTC.

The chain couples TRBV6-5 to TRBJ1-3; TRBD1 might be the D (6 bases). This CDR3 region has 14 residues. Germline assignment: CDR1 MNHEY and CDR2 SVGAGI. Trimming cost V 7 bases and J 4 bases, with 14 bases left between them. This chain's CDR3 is CASKQDRSGNTIYF. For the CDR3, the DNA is TGTGCCAGCAAGCAGGACAGATCGGGAAACACCATATATTTT.

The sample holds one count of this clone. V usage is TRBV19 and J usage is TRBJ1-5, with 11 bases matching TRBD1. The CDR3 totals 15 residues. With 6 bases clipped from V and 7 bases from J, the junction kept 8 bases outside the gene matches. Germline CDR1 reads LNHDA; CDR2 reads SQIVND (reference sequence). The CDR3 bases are TGTGCCAGTAGCCCAAGGACAGGGGGCGAACAGCCCCAGCATTTT. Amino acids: CASSPRTGGEQPQHF.

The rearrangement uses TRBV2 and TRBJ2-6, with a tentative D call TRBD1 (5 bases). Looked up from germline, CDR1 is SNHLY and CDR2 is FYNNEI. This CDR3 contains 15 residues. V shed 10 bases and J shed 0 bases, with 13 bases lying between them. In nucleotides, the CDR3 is TGTGCCACCTCTTCCAGGGCCTCTGGGGCCAACGTCCTGACTTTC. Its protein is CATSSRASGANVLTF.

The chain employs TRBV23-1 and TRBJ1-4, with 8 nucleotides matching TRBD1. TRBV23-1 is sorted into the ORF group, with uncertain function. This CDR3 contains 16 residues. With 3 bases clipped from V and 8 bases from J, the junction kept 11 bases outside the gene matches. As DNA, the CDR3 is TGCGCCAGCAGTCATTGTACGTACAGGGGGAACGAAAAACTGTTTTTT. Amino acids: CASSHCTYRGNEKLFF.

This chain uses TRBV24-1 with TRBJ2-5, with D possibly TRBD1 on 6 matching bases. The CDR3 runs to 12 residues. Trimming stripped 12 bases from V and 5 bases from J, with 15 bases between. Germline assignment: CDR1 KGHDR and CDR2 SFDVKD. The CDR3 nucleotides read TGTGCCGTAGGGGGAGATGCGGAGACCCAGTACTTC. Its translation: CAVGGDAETQYF.

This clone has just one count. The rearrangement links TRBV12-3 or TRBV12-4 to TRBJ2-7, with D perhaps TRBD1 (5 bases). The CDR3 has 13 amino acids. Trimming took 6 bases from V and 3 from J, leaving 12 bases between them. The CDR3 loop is CASSRDSYYEQYF. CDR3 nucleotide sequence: TGTGCCAGCAGCCGCGACAGCTACTACGAGCAGTACTTC.

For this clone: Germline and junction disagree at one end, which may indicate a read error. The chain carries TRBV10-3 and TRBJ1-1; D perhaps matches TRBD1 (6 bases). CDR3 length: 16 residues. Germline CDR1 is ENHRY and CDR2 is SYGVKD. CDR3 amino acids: CAISEYQQGTNSEAFF. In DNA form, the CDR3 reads TGTGCCATCAGTGAGTATCAACAGGGAACAAACAGTGAAGCTTTCTTT.

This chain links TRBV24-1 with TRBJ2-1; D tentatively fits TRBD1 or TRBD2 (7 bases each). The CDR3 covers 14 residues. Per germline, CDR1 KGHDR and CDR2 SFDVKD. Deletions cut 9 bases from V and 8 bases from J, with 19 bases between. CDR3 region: CATGETGEGDEQFF. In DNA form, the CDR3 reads TGTGCCACCGGGGAAACAGGGGAGGGCGATGAGCAGTTCTTC.

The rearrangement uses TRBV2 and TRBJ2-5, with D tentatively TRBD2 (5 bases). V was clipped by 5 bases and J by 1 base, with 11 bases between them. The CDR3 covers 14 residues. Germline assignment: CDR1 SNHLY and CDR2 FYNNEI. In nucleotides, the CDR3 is TGTGCCAGCAGTCGGACTCTATTCCAAGAGACCCAGTACTTC. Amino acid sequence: CASSRTLFQETQYF.

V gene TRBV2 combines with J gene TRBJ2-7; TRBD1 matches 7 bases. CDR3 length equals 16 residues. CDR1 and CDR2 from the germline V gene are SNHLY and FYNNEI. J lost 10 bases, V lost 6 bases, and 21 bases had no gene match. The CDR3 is CASRARDSVPVVEQYF. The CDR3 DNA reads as TGTGCCAGCAGGGCCCGGGACAGCGTTCCGGTAGTCGAACAGTACTTC.

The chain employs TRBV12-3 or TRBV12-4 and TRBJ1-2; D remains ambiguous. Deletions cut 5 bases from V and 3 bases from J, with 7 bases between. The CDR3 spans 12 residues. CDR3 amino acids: CASSRRDYGYTF. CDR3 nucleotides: TGTGCCAGCAGTCGCAGAGACTATGGCTACACCTTC.

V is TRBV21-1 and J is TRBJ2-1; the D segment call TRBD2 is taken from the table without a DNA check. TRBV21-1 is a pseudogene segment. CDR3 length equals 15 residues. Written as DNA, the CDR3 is TGTGCCAGCAGCACCGGGGTTGGCGGGGAAAATGAGCAGTTCTTC. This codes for CASSTGVGGENEQFF.

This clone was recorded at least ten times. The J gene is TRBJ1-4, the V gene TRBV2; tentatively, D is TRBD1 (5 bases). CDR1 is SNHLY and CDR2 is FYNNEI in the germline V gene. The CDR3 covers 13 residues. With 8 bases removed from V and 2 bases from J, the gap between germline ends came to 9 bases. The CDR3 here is CASGGGTNEKLFF. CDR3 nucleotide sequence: TGTGCCAGCGGGGGGGGGACTAATGAAAAACTGTTTTTT.

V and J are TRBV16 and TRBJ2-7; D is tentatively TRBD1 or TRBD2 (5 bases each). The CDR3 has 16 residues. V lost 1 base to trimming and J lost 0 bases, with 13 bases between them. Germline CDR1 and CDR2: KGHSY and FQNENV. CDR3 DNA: TGTGCCAGCAGCCAATACCTACGGGGCAACTCCTACGAGCAGTACTTC. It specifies CASSQYLRGNSYEQYF.

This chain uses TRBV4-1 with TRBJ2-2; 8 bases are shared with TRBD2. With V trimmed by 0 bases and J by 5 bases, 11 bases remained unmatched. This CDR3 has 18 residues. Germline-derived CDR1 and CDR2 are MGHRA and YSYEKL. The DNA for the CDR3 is TGCGCCAGCAGCCAAGATATTATCCAGCGGGAGAAGACCGGGGAGCTGTTTTTT. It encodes CASSQDIIQREKTGELFF.

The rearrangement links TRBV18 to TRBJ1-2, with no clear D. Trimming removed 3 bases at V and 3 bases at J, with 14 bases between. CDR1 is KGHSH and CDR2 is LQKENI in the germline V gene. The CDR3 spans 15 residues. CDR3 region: CASSPSSLLDYGYTF. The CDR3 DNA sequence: TGTGCCAGCTCACCTTCCAGTTTACTAGACTATGGCTACACCTTC.

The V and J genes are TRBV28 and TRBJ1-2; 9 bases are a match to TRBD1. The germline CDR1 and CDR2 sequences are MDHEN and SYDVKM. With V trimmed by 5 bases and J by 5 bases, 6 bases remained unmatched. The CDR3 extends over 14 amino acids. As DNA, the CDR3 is TGTGCCAGCAGTCTGGGGACAGGGAAATATGGCTACACCTTC. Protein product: CASSLGTGKYGYTF.

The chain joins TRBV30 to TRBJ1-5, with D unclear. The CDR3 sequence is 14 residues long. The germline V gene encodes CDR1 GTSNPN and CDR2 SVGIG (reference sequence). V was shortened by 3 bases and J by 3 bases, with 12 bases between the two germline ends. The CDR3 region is CAWSNRVFNQPQHF. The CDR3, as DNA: TGTGCCTGGAGCAACCGGGTGTTCAATCAGCCCCAGCATTTT.

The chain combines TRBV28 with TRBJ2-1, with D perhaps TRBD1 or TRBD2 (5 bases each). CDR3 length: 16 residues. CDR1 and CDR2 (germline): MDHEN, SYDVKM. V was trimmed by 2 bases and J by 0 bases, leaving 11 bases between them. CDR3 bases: TGTGCCAGCAGTTTAGCTGGGACGGGCTCCTACAATGAGCAGTTCTTC. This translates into CASSLAGTGSYNEQFF.

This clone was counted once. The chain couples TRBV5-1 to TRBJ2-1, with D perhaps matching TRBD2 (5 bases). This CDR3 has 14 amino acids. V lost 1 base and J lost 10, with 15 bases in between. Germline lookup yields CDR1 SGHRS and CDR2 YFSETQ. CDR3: CASSLSLPRGEQFF. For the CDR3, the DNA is TGCGCCAGCAGCTTGTCACTCCCTCGCGGGGAGCAGTTCTTC.

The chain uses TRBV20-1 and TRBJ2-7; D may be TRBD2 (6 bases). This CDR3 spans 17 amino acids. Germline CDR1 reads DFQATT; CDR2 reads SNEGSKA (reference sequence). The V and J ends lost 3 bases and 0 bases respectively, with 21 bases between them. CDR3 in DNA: TGCAGTGCTAGTATACCCAGGGACTCCAAAAGCTCCTACGAGCAGTACTTC. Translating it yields CSASIPRDSKSSYEQYF.

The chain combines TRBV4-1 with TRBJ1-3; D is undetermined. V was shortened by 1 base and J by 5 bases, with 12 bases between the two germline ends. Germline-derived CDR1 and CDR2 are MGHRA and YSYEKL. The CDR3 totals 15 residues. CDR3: CASSQVPVYRNTIYF. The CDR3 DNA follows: TGCGCCAGCAGCCAAGTCCCAGTCTACCGAAACACCATATATTTT.

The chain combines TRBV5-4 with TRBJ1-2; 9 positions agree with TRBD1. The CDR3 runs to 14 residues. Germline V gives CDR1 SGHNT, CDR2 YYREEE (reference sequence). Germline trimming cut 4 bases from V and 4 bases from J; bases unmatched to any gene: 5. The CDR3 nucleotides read TGTGCCAGCAGCACGGAGACAGGGGGCTATGGCTACACCTTC. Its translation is CASSTETGGYGYTF. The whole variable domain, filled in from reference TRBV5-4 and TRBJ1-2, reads ETGVTQSPTHLIKTRGQQVTLRCSSQSGHNTVSWYQQALGQGPQFIFQYYREEENGRGNFPPRFSGLQFPNYSSELNVNALELDDSALYLCASSTETGGYGYTFGSGTRLTVV.

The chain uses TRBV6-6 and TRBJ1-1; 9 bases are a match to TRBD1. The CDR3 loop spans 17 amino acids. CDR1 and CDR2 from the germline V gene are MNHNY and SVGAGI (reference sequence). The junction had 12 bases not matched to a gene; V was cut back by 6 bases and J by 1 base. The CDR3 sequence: CASSRGQGIFSNTEAFF. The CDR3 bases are TGTGCCAGCAGCCGAGGACAGGGGATTTTCTCGAACACTGAAGCTTTCTTT.